The 23 T cell receptor beta chains listed next were all sequenced from one sample in a study of blood T cell repertoires in COVID-19. Data came from immunoSEQ multiplex PCR; TCRdb stores just in-frame clones and leaves some out. Found here are approximately 180,000 clones, approximately 83% of them singletons; the top ten hold about 10%. Sequencing was done on a sample of peripheral blood. Receptor source: a human donor with active or convalescent COVID-19. The donor label of this sample is uncertain.

The genes are TRBV6-2 or TRBV6-3 and TRBJ1-2; D is unresolved. The V and J ends lost 2 bases and 7 bases respectively, with 8 bases between them. The CDR3 loop spans 12 amino acids. Germline V gives CDR1 MNHEY, CDR2 SVGEGT. CDR3 DNA: TGTGCCAGCAGTTACCCTGGAGGTGGCTACACCTTC. Its translation is CASSYPGGGYTF.

This clone was counted many times. The chain combines TRBV7-9 with TRBJ2-7; perhaps TRBD1 as D (6 bases). Looked up from germline, CDR1 is SEHNR and CDR2 is FQNEAQ (reference sequence). The CDR3 is 13 amino acids. Trimming pared 4 bases from V and 2 bases from J, leaving 9 bases between. In nucleotides, the CDR3 is TGTGCCAGCAGCTCCAGGGGACCCTACGAGCAGTACTTC. This translates into CASSSRGPYEQYF.

This rearrangement joins TRBV15 to TRBJ2-2; 10 bases fit TRBD2. Germline lookup yields CDR1 LNHNV and CDR2 YYDKDF (reference sequence). V lost 4 bases to trimming and J lost 6 bases; unmatched junction nucleotides: 14. This CDR3 region has 18 residues. The CDR3 DNA follows: TGTGCCACCAGCACCAACTACGGGCTAGCGGGAGTCCCCGGGGAGCTGTTTTTT. Its translation is CATSTNYGLAGVPGELFF. Full variable domain (missing parts from reference TRBV15 and TRBJ2-2): DAMVIQNPRYQVTQFGKPVTLSCSQTLNHNVMYWYQQKSSQAPKLLFHYYDKDFNNEADTPDNFQSRRPNTSFCFLDIRSPGLGDTAMYLCATSTNYGLAGVPGELFFGEGSRLTVL.

The rearrangement joins TRBV3-1 (or the pseudogene TRBV3-2) to TRBJ2-3; TRBD2 might be the D (6 bases). Germline CDR1 LGHDT, CDR2 YNNKEL (reference sequence). This CDR3 contains 15 residues. Trimming stripped 3 bases from V and 2 bases from J, with 12 bases between. CDR3 sequence reads: CASSHTRGLTDTQYF. CDR3 sequence (DNA): TGTGCCAGCAGCCACACGCGGGGACTCACAGATACGCAGTATTTT.

The chain employs TRBV19 and TRBJ1-1, with D possibly being TRBD1 (6 bases). V lost 4 bases and J 1 base, leaving 7 bases between the germline ends. The CDR3 has 13 residues. Per germline, CDR1 LNHDA and CDR2 SQIVND (reference sequence). Here the CDR3 reads CASSKGQNTEAFF. CDR3 DNA: TGTGCCAGTAGTAAGGGACAGAACACTGAAGCTTTCTTT.

The CDR3 bases are TGCGCCAGCAGTTCAGGTAAATTTGAAGCTTTCTTT. It codes for CASSSGKFEAFF. V is TRBV5-1 and J is TRBJ1-1; D is uncertain. CDR1 and CDR2 (germline): SGHRS, YFSETQ. The CDR3 spans 12 residues. Trimming pared 5 bases from V and 7 bases from J, leaving 12 bases between.

The chain links TRBV18 to TRBJ1-1; tentative D call: TRBD1 (6 bases). Germline V CDR1 and CDR2: KGHSH, LQKENI. V was pared by 5 bases and J by 0 bases, with 10 bases between. The CDR3 is made up of 14 amino acids. CDR3 nucleotide sequence: TGTGCCAGCTCAGGACAGATAATGAACACTGAAGCTTTCTTT. As protein: CASSGQIMNTEAFF.

The chain combines TRBV5-4 with TRBJ2-7; tentative D call: TRBD2 (7 bases). This CDR3 is built from 15 residues. Germline V CDR1 and CDR2: SGHNT, YYREEE (reference sequence). V lost 4 bases and J lost 6, with 20 bases in between. Here the CDR3 DNA reads TGTGCCAGCAGCCTGGGCCGGGCGGGGGCCCTCGAGCAGTACTTC. This translates into CASSLGRAGALEQYF.

The chain joins TRBV9 to TRBJ1-3, with a weak D call TRBD1 (5 bases). Trimming removed 4 bases at V and 2 bases at J, with 16 bases between. Germline lookup yields CDR1 SGDLS and CDR2 YYNGEE. The CDR3 runs to 16 residues. For the CDR3, the DNA is TGTGCCAGCAGCCCCGGGGAGGGGTCTGCTGGAAACACCATATATTTT. This gives the protein CASSPGEGSAGNTIYF.

This chain links TRBV9 with TRBJ1-1, with a weak D call TRBD1 (5 bases). The V and J ends lost 0 bases and 4 bases respectively, with 10 bases between them. CDR3 length equals 14 residues. Germline V gives CDR1 SGDLS, CDR2 YYNGEE. The CDR3 loop is CASSVGTRGTEAFF. The DNA of the CDR3 is TGTGCCAGCAGCGTAGGTACAAGGGGCACTGAAGCTTTCTTT.

The genes are TRBV2 and TRBJ2-7; TRBD1 matches at 10 bases. This CDR3 comprises 12 residues. From germline, CDR1 is SNHLY and CDR2 FYNNEI. With V trimmed by 8 bases and J by 7 bases, 5 bases remained unmatched. CDR3 coding DNA: TGTGCCAGCCGACAGGGGGCGGGAGAGCAGTACTTC. It specifies CASRQGAGEQYF. Full variable domain (outside the CDR3, taken from reference TRBV2 and TRBJ2-7): EPEVTQTPSHQVTQMGQEVILRCVPISNHLYFYWYRQILGQKVEFLVSFYNNEISEKSEIFDDQFSVERPDGSNFTLKIRSTKLEDSAMYFCASRQGAGEQYFGPGTRLTVT.

This clone appeared once. The gene calls are TRBV7-8 and TRBJ2-7; 9 nucleotides match TRBD1. J lost 2 bases, V lost 0 bases, and 5 bases had no gene match. CDR1 SGHVS and CDR2 FQNEAQ come from the germline V gene. The CDR3 sequence is 16 residues long. CDR3 coding DNA: TGTGCCAGCAGCTTAGCGGGACAGGGCATTACCTACGAGCAGTACTTC. It specifies CASSLAGQGITYEQYF.

This clone has a single count. The chain employs TRBV10-3 and TRBJ2-5, with D possibly being TRBD1 (8 bases). The CDR3 extends over 13 amino acids. Trimming stripped 8 bases from V and 10 bases from J, with 20 bases between. Germline loops: CDR1 ENHRY, CDR2 SYGVKD. This chain's CDR3 is CAIAGTGGGFQYF. In nucleotides, the CDR3 is TGTGCCATCGCCGGGACAGGCGGGGGCTTCCAGTACTTC.

This clone appeared once. The gene calls are TRBV7-9 and TRBJ2-5; maybe TRBD1 (6 bases). The germline CDR1 and CDR2 sequences are SEHNR and FQNEAQ (reference sequence). This CDR3 spans 16 amino acids. The V end was cut by 6 bases, the J end by 0 bases, with 17 bases between. The CDR3 loop is CASSPPGHTYQETQYF. CDR3 nucleotides: TGTGCCAGCAGTCCTCCGGGACACACGTACCAAGAGACCCAGTACTTC.

The V call is TRBV24-1, the J call TRBJ2-3; tentative D call: TRBD2 (6 bases). Looked up from germline, CDR1 is KGHDR and CDR2 is SFDVKD. The ends were cut back, 0 bases at V and 1 base at J, with 13 bases in the middle. The CDR3 loop spans 17 amino acids. Written as DNA, the CDR3 is TGTGCCACCAGTGATTTGGGGGCGGGGCGGGGCACAGATACGCAGTATTTT. Translation: CATSDLGAGRGTDTQYF.

CDR3 sequence (DNA): TGTGCCTGGAGTTTCGCTCTAAACAGCATCGATACGCAGTATTTT. As protein: CAWSFALNSIDTQYF. The chain combines TRBV30 with TRBJ2-3; D is ambiguous. Germline CDR1 GTSNPN, CDR2 SVGIG (reference sequence). V was pared by 2 bases and J by 6 bases, with 18 bases between. The CDR3 loop spans 15 amino acids.

This chain links TRBV6-5 with TRBJ1-3; TRBD1 is a possible D gene (6 bases). CDR1 is MNHEY and CDR2 is SVGAGI in the germline V gene. The CDR3 contains 13 residues. V was cut by 11 bases and J by 1 base, with 12 bases left in between. CDR3 residues: CASRTGSGNTIYF. CDR3 in DNA: TGTGCCTCGAGAACAGGGTCTGGAAACACCATATATTTT.

V is TRBV9 and J is TRBJ2-1; TRBD2 aligns across 14 bases. The CDR3 is made up of 16 amino acids. CDR1 is SGDLS and CDR2 is YYNGEE in the germline V gene. With V trimmed by 1 base and J by 10 bases, 7 bases remained unmatched. Here the CDR3 reads CASSVRGTSGGWEQFF. The CDR3 DNA follows: TGTGCCAGCAGCGTAAGAGGGACTAGCGGGGGTTGGGAGCAGTTCTTC. Full variable domain (rest looked up from reference TRBV9 and TRBJ2-1): DSGVTQTPKHLITATGQRVTLRCSPRSGDLSVYWYQQSLDQGLQFLIQYYNGEERAKGNILERFSAQQFPDLHSELNLSSLELGDSALYFCASSVRGTSGGWEQFFGPGTRLTVL.

This clone was found a few times. The J gene is TRBJ2-2, the V gene TRBV10-3, with D possibly TRBD2 on 7 matching bases. There are 16 residues in the CDR3. CDR1 is ENHRY, CDR2 SYGVKD, per germline. V lost 10 bases, J lost 1 base, and 19 bases lay in between. Here the CDR3 DNA reads TGTGCCACCGGGGACACTGGGAGGGGGAACACCGGGGAGCTGTTTTTT. It translates to CATGDTGRGNTGELFF.

Concerning this clone: This sample includes further DNA sequences coding for the same CDR3. In DNA form, the CDR3 reads TGTGCCAGCAGCCGACAGGGTCCCGAACAGTACTTC. It yields the protein CASSRQGPEQYF. V is TRBV2 and J is TRBJ2-7; 7 bases line up with TRBD1. Germline CDR1 is SNHLY and CDR2 is FYNNEI. The CDR3 is 12 amino acids. With 6 bases clipped from V and 10 bases from J, the junction kept 9 bases outside the gene matches.

This clone appeared a single time. The genes are TRBV18 and TRBJ2-3; TRBD2 agrees at 15 bases. V was clipped by 4 bases and J by 2 bases; unmatched bases: 4. Germline CDR1 KGHSH, CDR2 LQKENI. This CDR3 spans 17 amino acids. CDR3 residues: CASSRTSGREITDTQYF. The CDR3 bases are TGTGCCAGCTCACGGACTAGCGGGAGGGAAATCACAGATACGCAGTATTTT.

CDR3 DNA sequence: TGTGCCAGCTCACCCGGGACTAGCGGGAGGTTTAATGAGCAGTTCTTC. This sequence encodes CASSPGTSGRFNEQFF. The chain is built from TRBV18 and TRBJ2-1; TRBD2 aligns across 15 bases. V lost 3 bases, J lost 7 bases, and 4 bases stayed unmatched. Germline CDR1 and CDR2: KGHSH and LQKENI. This CDR3 comprises 16 residues.

This clone was counted once. CDR3 nucleotide sequence: TGTGCCAGCAGCCCCCACAGGGCTAGCGGCCCGACAGATACGCAGTATTTT. It codes for CASSPHRASGPTDTQYF. V and J are TRBV4-2 and TRBJ2-3; weak D call: TRBD2 (7 bases). CDR1 is LGHNA and CDR2 is YNFKEQ in the germline V gene. Trimming removed 4 bases at V and 3 bases at J, with 20 bases between. The CDR3 spans 17 residues.